A selection of T cell receptor beta chains follows, all from one sample in a study of identical twins. In TCRdb, the 5' RACE reads were re-called with MiXCR into one record per CDR3 protein. The sample records 700,000 or so distinct CDR3 sequences, about 9.4% being singletons. These data were also filed under a second study, of yellow fever vaccine responses in identical twins.

Sequencing input: PBMCs. All receptors come from a woman under 30 in good health. The CDR3 runs from the conserved cysteine through the conserved F or W. D genes are given only for firm matches.

v_call	d_call	j_call	cdr3_aa
TRBV29-1	-	TRBJ2-7	CSVEDGQTYEQYF
TRBV20-1	TRBD2	TRBJ2-7	CSASQDKREHF
TRBV5-1	TRBD1	TRBJ2-3	CASSLAGTGAAQIYTDTQYF
TRBV7-9	TRBD2	TRBJ2-5	CASSFRPGGETQYF
TRBV20-1	-	TRBJ2-1	CSARLLEGFGSGQFF
TRBV14	TRBD2	TRBJ2-3	CASSQVGRGDTQYF
TRBV19	TRBD1	TRBJ2-1	CASSISWTGTEQFF
TRBV7-9	TRBD2	TRBJ2-7	CASSPKTSGGTYEQYF
TRBV24-1	-	TRBJ2-3	CATSDWAAGSTDTQYF
TRBV4-1	-	TRBJ2-1	CASSPIGAYNEQFF
TRBV24-1	-	TRBJ1-6	CATSAGTSRSPLHF
TRBV12-3/TRBV12-4	TRBD2	TRBJ2-3	CASSLRAGSTDTQYF
TRBV28	-	TRBJ2-7	CASSSRLVVIIYEQYF
TRBV6-1	TRBD2	TRBJ2-7	CASSPGLAYSYEQYF
TRBV10-3	TRBD2	TRBJ2-7	CAISELIAGLADYEQYF
TRBV6-6	TRBD2	TRBJ2-7	CASSYSLSGSLYF
TRBV2	TRBD2	TRBJ2-3	CASIGGRDPSGTDTQYF
TRBV3-1	-	TRBJ1-2	CASSQDYGGDGYTF
TRBV7-2	-	TRBJ1-1	CASSLAARKAMNTEAFF
TRBV5-1	-	TRBJ2-2	CASSSHLGPVGGELFF
TRBV2	-	TRBJ1-1	CASIPLLRELNTEAFF
TRBV12-3/TRBV12-4	-	TRBJ2-1	CASSDPELAVYNEQFF
TRBV6-2/TRBV6-3	TRBD2	TRBJ2-7	CASSYDPGGLYEQYF
TRBV7-9	-	TRBJ2-3	CASSRSGWEDSDTQYF